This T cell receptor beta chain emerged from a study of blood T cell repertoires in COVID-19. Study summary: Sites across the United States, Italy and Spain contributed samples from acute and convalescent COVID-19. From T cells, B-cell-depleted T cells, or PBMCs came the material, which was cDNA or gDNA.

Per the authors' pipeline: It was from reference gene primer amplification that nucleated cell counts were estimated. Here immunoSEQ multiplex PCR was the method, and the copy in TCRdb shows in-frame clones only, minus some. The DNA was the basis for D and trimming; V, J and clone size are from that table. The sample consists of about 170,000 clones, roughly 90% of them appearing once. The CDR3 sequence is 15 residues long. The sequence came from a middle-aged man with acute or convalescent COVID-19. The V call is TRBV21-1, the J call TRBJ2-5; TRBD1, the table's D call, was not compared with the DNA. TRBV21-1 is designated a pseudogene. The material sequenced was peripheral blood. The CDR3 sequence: CASSKRPGRQETQYF. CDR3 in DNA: TGTGCCAGCAGCAAACGCCCAGGAAGGCAAGAGACCCAGTACTTC.